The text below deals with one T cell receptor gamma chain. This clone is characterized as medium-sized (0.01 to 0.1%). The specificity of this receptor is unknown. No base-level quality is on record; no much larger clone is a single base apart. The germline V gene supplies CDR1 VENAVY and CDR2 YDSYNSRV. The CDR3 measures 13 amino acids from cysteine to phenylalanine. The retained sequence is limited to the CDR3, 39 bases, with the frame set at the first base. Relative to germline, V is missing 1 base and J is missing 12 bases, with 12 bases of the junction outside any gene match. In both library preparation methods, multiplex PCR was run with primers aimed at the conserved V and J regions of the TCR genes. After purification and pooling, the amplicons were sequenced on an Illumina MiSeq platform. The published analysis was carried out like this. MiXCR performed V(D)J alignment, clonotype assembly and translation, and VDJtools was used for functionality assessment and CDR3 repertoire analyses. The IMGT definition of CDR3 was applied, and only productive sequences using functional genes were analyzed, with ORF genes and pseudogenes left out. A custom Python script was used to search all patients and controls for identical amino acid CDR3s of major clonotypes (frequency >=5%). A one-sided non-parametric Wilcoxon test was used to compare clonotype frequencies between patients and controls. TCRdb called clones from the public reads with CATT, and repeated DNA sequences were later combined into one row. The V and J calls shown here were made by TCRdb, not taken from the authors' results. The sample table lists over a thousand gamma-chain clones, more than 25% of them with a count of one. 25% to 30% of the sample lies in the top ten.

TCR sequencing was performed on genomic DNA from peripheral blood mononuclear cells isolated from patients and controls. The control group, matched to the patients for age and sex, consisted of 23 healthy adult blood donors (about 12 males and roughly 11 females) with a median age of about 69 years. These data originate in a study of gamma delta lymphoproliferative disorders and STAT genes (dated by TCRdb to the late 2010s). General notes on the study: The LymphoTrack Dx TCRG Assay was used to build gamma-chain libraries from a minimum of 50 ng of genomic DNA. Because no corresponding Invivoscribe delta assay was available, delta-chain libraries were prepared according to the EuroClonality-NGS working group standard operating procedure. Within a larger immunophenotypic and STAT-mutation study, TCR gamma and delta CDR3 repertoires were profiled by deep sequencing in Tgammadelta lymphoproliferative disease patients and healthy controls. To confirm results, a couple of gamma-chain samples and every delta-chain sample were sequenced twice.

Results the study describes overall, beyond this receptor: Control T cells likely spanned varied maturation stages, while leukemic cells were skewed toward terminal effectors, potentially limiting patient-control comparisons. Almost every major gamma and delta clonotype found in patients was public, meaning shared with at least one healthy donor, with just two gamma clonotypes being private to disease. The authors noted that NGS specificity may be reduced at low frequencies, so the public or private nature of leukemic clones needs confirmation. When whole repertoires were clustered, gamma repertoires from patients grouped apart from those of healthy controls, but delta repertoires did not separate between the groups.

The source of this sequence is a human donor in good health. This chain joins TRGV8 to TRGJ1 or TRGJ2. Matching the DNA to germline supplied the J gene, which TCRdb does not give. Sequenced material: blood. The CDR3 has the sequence CATWDSGSSGKLF. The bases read TGTGCCACCTGGGATAGTGGGTCGTCGGGGAAACTCTTT.